The 32 T cell receptor beta chains in this list originate from one sample, sequenced in a study of OX40 agonist ivuxolimab in advanced cancers. Sequencing used immunoSEQ multiplex PCR; TCRdb keeps in-frame clones, though not all of them. The table has tens of thousands of clones, roughly 85% seen once; the top ten hold more than 3%. The specimen comprised CD4+ or CD8+ T cells sorted from blood, sampled in a trial of the OX40 agonist ivuxolimab. The receptor set was obtained from an adult with an advanced solid tumor such as melanoma, head and neck, liver or kidney cancer.

The J gene is TRBJ1-3, the V gene TRBV27, with TRBD1 matching 8 bases. Germline V gene data show CDR1 as MNHEY and CDR2 as SMNVEV (reference sequence). V shed 8 bases and J 0 bases; nucleotides not matched to a gene: 3. The CDR3 consists of 14 residues. The CDR3 protein is CASSGTGSGNTIYF. The CDR3 coding sequence is TGTGCCAGCTCCGGGACAGGCTCTGGAAACACCATATATTTT.

This rearrangement joins TRBV29-1 to TRBJ2-7, with 8 bases aligning to TRBD2. V lost 7 bases and J lost 0; bases outside the gene matches: 5. There are 13 residues in the CDR3. CDR1 is SQVTM and CDR2 is ANQGSEA in the germline V gene. The CDR3 protein is CSGTSGTSYEQYF. The CDR3 DNA is TGCAGCGGCACTAGCGGTACCTCCTACGAGCAGTACTTC.

This sequence joins TRBV6-5 and TRBJ1-1, with D maybe TRBD1 (5 bases). V lost 0 bases to trimming and J lost 7 bases, with 12 bases between them. Per the germline V gene, CDR1 is MNHEY and CDR2 is SVGAGI. The CDR3 spans 14 residues. This CDR3 is CASSYSTGAFEAFF. In DNA, the CDR3 is TGTGCCAGCAGTTACTCGACCGGGGCCTTTGAAGCTTTCTTT.

This CDR3 reads CASTRLRQACYEQYF. The CDR3 DNA sequence: TGTGCCAGCACACGATTAAGACAGGCGTGCTACGAGCAGTACTTC. This chain uses TRBV6-1 with TRBJ2-7; maybe TRBD1 (6 bases). V was pared by 7 bases and J by 3 bases, with 19 bases between. This CDR3 contains 15 residues. Germline-derived CDR1 and CDR2 are MNHNS and SASEGT.

This chain joins TRBV9 and TRBJ2-3, with TRBD2 matching 10 bases. V trimming: 0 bases; J trimming: 2 bases; junction bases outside the gene matches: 3. The CDR3 runs to 16 residues. The germline gives CDR1 SGDLS, CDR2 YYNGEE. CDR3 sequence (DNA): TGTGCCAGCAGCGTAGGGACTAGCGGTTACACAGATACGCAGTATTTT. Amino acids: CASSVGTSGYTDTQYF. Variable domain in full (rest from reference TRBV9 and TRBJ2-3): DSGVTQTPKHLITATGQRVTLRCSPRSGDLSVYWYQQSLDQGLQFLIQYYNGEERAKGNILERFSAQQFPDLHSELNLSSLELGDSALYFCASSVGTSGYTDTQYFGPGTRLTVL.

The chain is built from TRBV5-6 and TRBJ2-1, with 12 bases fitting TRBD2. V lost 3 bases to trimming and J lost 9 bases; unmatched junction nucleotides: 7. The CDR3 loop spans 15 amino acids. Germline V CDR1 and CDR2: SGHDT, YYEEEE. Written as DNA, the CDR3 is TGTGCCAGCAGCTCCCTAGCGGGGGGGCATAGTGAGCAGTTCTTC. Translating it yields CASSSLAGGHSEQFF.

CDR3 in DNA: TGTGCCATCAGTGAGAAGGACACCCGACACTCCTACGAGCAGTACTTC. Its translation is CAISEKDTRHSYEQYF. The chain couples TRBV10-3 to TRBJ2-7; a possible D gene is TRBD1 (5 bases). Germline V lookup: CDR1 ENHRY, CDR2 SYGVKD. Between the trimmed V and J ends, which lost 2 bases and 0 bases, there was a span of 14 bases. The CDR3 loop spans 16 amino acids.

The CDR3 DNA reads as TGCGCCAGCAGCGGAGGGGTGGACACCGGGGAGCTGTTTTTT. It translates to CASSGGVDTGELFF. The chain carries TRBV23-1 and TRBJ2-2; possible D gene TRBD2, 6 bases. TRBV23-1 is reported as an ORF; its role is uncertain. V lost 6 bases to trimming and J lost 3 bases, with 11 bases between them. The CDR3 extends over 14 amino acids.

The chain joins TRBV18 to TRBJ1-4, with TRBD1 matching over 7 bases. This CDR3 spans 14 amino acids. V dropped 2 bases and J dropped 8; count of bases not matched to a gene: 5. Germline V gene data show CDR1 as KGHSH and CDR2 as LQKENI. CDR3 in amino acids: CASSPGTGAEKLFF. Here the CDR3 DNA reads TGTGCCAGCTCACCAGGAACAGGGGCGGAAAAACTGTTTTTT.

The V and J genes are TRBV2 and TRBJ2-7, with a tentative D call TRBD2 (7 bases). This CDR3 contains 14 residues. Between the trimmed V and J ends, which lost 10 bases and 1 base, there was a span of 17 bases. Germline V gives CDR1 SNHLY, CDR2 FYNNEI. The CDR3 sequence is CAIQRGEGSYEQYF. The CDR3 DNA sequence: TGTGCCATCCAGAGGGGGGAGGGGTCCTACGAGCAGTACTTC.

This chain uses TRBV28 with TRBJ1-1; D unresolved. This CDR3 has 15 residues. Germline V gene data show CDR1 as MDHEN and CDR2 as SYDVKM. The V and J ends lost 6 bases and 6 bases respectively, with 20 bases between them. The CDR3 loop is CASRLTGGSKSEAFF. DNA of the CDR3: TGTGCCAGCAGATTAACCGGAGGGTCTAAGTCTGAAGCTTTCTTT.

The chain links TRBV27 to TRBJ1-2; possible D gene TRBD1, 5 bases. V was trimmed by 5 bases and J by 8 bases, leaving 15 bases between them. This CDR3 region has 13 residues. Germline loops: CDR1 MNHEY, CDR2 SMNVEV (reference sequence). The CDR3 loop reads CASSTESGRGYTF. The CDR3 bases are TGTGCCAGCAGTACCGAGTCGGGGCGCGGCTACACCTTC.

The chain links TRBV15 to TRBJ1-2; 9 bases match TRBD1. Germline loops: CDR1 LNHNV, CDR2 YYDKDF (reference sequence). The V segment lost 1 base and the J segment 4 bases; nucleotides outside the gene matches: 13. The CDR3 covers 18 residues. CDR3 DNA sequence: TGTGCCACCAGCAGAGTACAACTACTGGGACAGGGCGGCTATGGCTACACCTTC. This sequence encodes CATSRVQLLGQGGYGYTF.

This chain joins TRBV2 and TRBJ2-1; D is perhaps TRBD1 (6 bases). This CDR3 has 14 residues. Trimming took off 7 bases at V and 0 bases at J, with 10 bases between the two ends. The V gene's germline CDR1 is SNHLY and CDR2 FYNNEI. The CDR3 DNA sequence: TGTGCCAGCACTACAGGGAACTCCTACAATGAGCAGTTCTTC. Translating it yields CASTTGNSYNEQFF.

V and J are TRBV7-9 and TRBJ2-7; TRBD1 agrees at 9 bases. Unmatched junction bases numbered 4, after V lost 5 bases and J lost 2 bases. CDR3 length equals 14 residues. Germline assignment: CDR1 SEHNR and CDR2 FQNEAQ (reference sequence). CDR3 nucleotides: TGTGCCAGCAGCCCCGGGACAGGGACCTACGAGCAGTACTTC. The encoded protein is CASSPGTGTYEQYF. The variable domain in full, with the rest retrieved from reference TRBV7-9 and TRBJ2-7, is DTGVSQNPRHKITKRGQNVTFRCDPISEHNRLYWYRQTLGQGPEFLTYFQNEAQLEKSRLLSDRFSAERPKGSFSTLEIQRTEQGDSAMYLCASSPGTGTYEQYFGPGTRLTVT.

Only one count was recorded for this clone. V usage is TRBV18 and J usage is TRBJ1-5; 8 positions match TRBD1. Trimming removed 5 bases from V and 6 bases from J; junction bases left unmatched: 6. This CDR3 has 14 amino acids. Per germline, CDR1 KGHSH and CDR2 LQKENI. CDR3 in amino acids: CASSESDRVQPQHF. CDR3 coding DNA: TGTGCCAGCTCAGAATCGGACAGGGTTCAGCCCCAGCATTTT.

V gene TRBV28 combines with J gene TRBJ2-1, with a tentative D call TRBD1 (6 bases). The ends were cut back, 6 bases at V and 6 bases at J, with 12 bases in the middle. The V gene's germline CDR1 is MDHEN and CDR2 SYDVKM. CDR3 length equals 13 residues. CDR3 sequence: CASSWVGGNEQFF. In DNA, the CDR3 is TGTGCCAGCAGCTGGGTAGGGGGCAATGAGCAGTTCTTC.

This clone showed up just a few times. This chain links TRBV2 with TRBJ1-5; D ambiguous. CDR3 length: 12 amino acids. Trimming cost V 5 bases and J 6 bases, with 8 bases left between them. Germline-derived CDR1 and CDR2 are SNHLY and FYNNEI. CDR3 residues: CASSRLLQPQHF. The CDR3 nucleotides read TGTGCCAGCAGTAGACTTCTTCAGCCCCAGCATTTT.

This clone was seen a few times. The J gene is TRBJ2-7, the V gene TRBV7-9; 7 bases match TRBD2. The CDR3 is made up of 15 amino acids. In germline, CDR1 is SEHNR, CDR2 FQNEAQ (reference sequence). The V segment lost 3 bases and the J segment 5 bases; nucleotides outside the gene matches: 10. CDR3 in amino acids: CASSFTKLATNEQYF. The DNA of the CDR3 is TGTGCCAGCAGCTTTACTAAACTAGCGACCAACGAGCAGTACTTC.

In this sample, this clone turned up a few times. J is TRBJ2-1 and V is TRBV7-8, with 8 bases matching TRBD2. This CDR3 is built from 17 residues. Germline values: CDR1 SGHVS, CDR2 FQNEAQ. Unmatched junction bases numbered 14, after V lost 6 bases and J lost 4 bases. The CDR3, as DNA: TGTGCCAGCAGTCAGGGTCGGAGCGGGGGCTCTTACAATGAGCAGTTCTTC. It is translated as CASSQGRSGGSYNEQFF.

The V call is TRBV7-9, the J call TRBJ1-2, with TRBD1 as a possible D gene (6 bases). This CDR3 has 14 amino acids. From germline, CDR1 is SEHNR and CDR2 FQNEAQ (reference sequence). V shed 5 bases and J shed 2 bases, with 12 bases lying between them. This CDR3 is CASSTRRGNYGYTF. For the CDR3, the DNA is TGTGCCAGCAGCACTCGTAGGGGGAACTATGGCTACACCTTC. The full variable domain, rest sourced from reference TRBV7-9 and TRBJ1-2, is DTGVSQNPRHKITKRGQNVTFRCDPISEHNRLYWYRQTLGQGPEFLTYFQNEAQLEKSRLLSDRFSAERPKGSFSTLEIQRTEQGDSAMYLCASSTRRGNYGYTFGSGTRLTVV.

This clone came up a few times. The chain links TRBV5-4 to TRBJ2-7, with D tentatively TRBD1 (5 bases). The V end was cut by 4 bases, the J end by 6 bases, with 14 bases between. Germline CDR1 reads SGHNT; CDR2 reads YYREEE (reference sequence). The CDR3 is 13 amino acids. The DNA for the CDR3 is TGTGCCAGCAGCCAGGGATCCCTTCGCGAGCAGTACTTC. Amino acids: CASSQGSLREQYF.

The CDR3 nucleotides are TGTGCCAGCAGTGCAGGGCGGGCTAGCGGGGGGGAGGCGAACACCGGGGAGCTGTTTTTT. This gives the protein CASSAGRASGGEANTGELFF. The rearrangement joins TRBV2 to TRBJ2-2; 12 bases map to TRBD2. The CDR3 is made up of 20 amino acids. Germline loops: CDR1 SNHLY, CDR2 FYNNEI. The J segment lost 0 bases and the V segment lost 4 bases, leaving 12 bases of the junction unmatched.

The J gene is TRBJ1-2, the V gene TRBV19; 9 nucleotides match TRBD1. Germline V CDR1 and CDR2: LNHDA, SQIVND (reference sequence). The J segment lost 7 bases and the V segment lost 9 bases, leaving 6 bases of the junction unmatched. The CDR3 spans 12 residues. In DNA, the CDR3 is TGTGCCAGCGGGGGACAGGGCCCTGGCTACACCTTC. The encoded protein is CASGGQGPGYTF. Combining the CDR3 with reference TRBV19 and TRBJ1-2 gives the whole variable domain DGGITQSPKYLFRKEGQNVTLSCEQNLNHDAMYWYRQDPGQGLRLIYYSQIVNDFQKGDIAEGYSVSREKKESFPLTVTSAQKNPTAFYLCASGGQGPGYTFGSGTRLTVV.

The rearrangement joins TRBV5-4 to TRBJ2-7, with TRBD2 matching 8 bases. Germline loops: CDR1 SGHNT, CDR2 YYREEE (reference sequence). V gave up 1 base and J gave up 4 bases; unmatched junction bases: 7. This CDR3 spans 15 amino acids. CDR3 protein: CASSLPSGGRYEQYF. The CDR3 DNA sequence: TGTGCCAGCAGCTTGCCCAGCGGGGGCCGGTACGAGCAGTACTTC. Drawing the rest from reference TRBV5-4 and TRBJ2-7, the complete variable domain is ETGVTQSPTHLIKTRGQQVTLRCSSQSGHNTVSWYQQALGQGPQFIFQYYREEENGRGNFPPRFSGLQFPNYSSELNVNALELDDSALYLCASSLPSGGRYEQYFGPGTRLTVT.

The V gene is TRBV6-5, the J gene TRBJ1-2; no firm D call. Trimming removed 2 bases from V and 7 bases from J, with 11 bases in between. The CDR3 runs 13 residues. Germline V gene data show CDR1 as MNHEY and CDR2 as SVGAGI. Here the CDR3 reads CASSYIGISGYTF. The DNA for the CDR3 is TGTGCCAGCAGTTACATAGGGATCTCTGGCTACACCTTC.

This clone appeared a few times. The junction and the germline gene differ at one end; a read error may be behind it. The chain combines TRBV5-6 with TRBJ2-5; D remains ambiguous. Germline-derived CDR1 and CDR2 are SGHDT and YYEEEE. This CDR3 contains 12 residues. CDR3: CASSSYGEAQYF. CDR3 sequence (DNA): TGTGCCAGCAGCTCGTACGGAGAGGCCCAGTACTTC.

This clone was counted a single time. The chain carries TRBV7-3 and TRBJ2-1, with 9 bases identical to TRBD2. The CDR3 is 17 amino acids. V was pared by 2 bases and J by 7 bases, with 12 bases of the junction left unmatched. Germline values: CDR1 SGHTA, CDR2 FQGTGA. DNA for the CDR3: TGTGCCAGCAGCTTATACCCCCTTGGGACTAGCAAAAATGAGCAGTTCTTC. Its protein is CASSLYPLGTSKNEQFF.

The rearrangement joins TRBV30 to TRBJ1-5; 7 nucleotides align to TRBD1. Unmatched junction bases numbered 2, after V lost 3 bases and J lost 3 bases. The CDR3 has 13 amino acids. Germline assignment: CDR1 GTSNPN and CDR2 SVGIG (reference sequence). The CDR3 sequence is CAWRGTDNQPQHF. The CDR3 DNA follows: TGTGCCTGGAGGGGGACAGACAATCAGCCCCAGCATTTT.

This sequence joins TRBV25-1 and TRBJ2-3; D is unclear. CDR3 size: 11 residues. The V end was cut by 5 bases, the J end by 2 bases, with 2 bases between. Germline-derived CDR1 and CDR2 are MGHDK and SYGVNS. This CDR3 is CASSYTDTQYF. CDR3 DNA sequence: TGTGCCAGCAGTTACACAGATACGCAGTATTTT.

The sample holds a few counts of this clone. This sequence joins TRBV6-5 and TRBJ1-1; 11 positions match TRBD1. Looked up from germline, CDR1 is MNHEY and CDR2 is SVGAGI. Trimming removed 1 base from V and 12 bases from J; junction bases left unmatched: 7. The CDR3 covers 14 residues. The CDR3 reads CASSYWTGGPESFF. In DNA form, the CDR3 reads TGTGCCAGCAGTTACTGGACAGGGGGCCCCGAGTCTTTCTTT.

This clone was counted once. The rearrangement links TRBV7-3 to TRBJ2-2; no firm D call. The CDR3 loop spans 15 amino acids. Germline assignment: CDR1 SGHTA and CDR2 FQGTGA. The V end lost 5 bases, the J end lost 0 bases, and 10 bases lay between the germline ends. CDR3 sequence (DNA): TGTGCCAGCAGCAAAACAGTATCGAACACCGGGGAGCTGTTTTTT. Amino acids: CASSKTVSNTGELFF.